The 3 T cell receptor beta chains below all came from one sample that was sequenced in a study of CD4 T cells in relation to SARS-CoV-2 and coronaviruses. Only in-frame clones appear in the TCRdb table, and some are missing; sequencing was by immunoSEQ multiplex PCR. The table records approximately 11,000 clones, roughly 81% of them present only once. Before the COVID-19 pandemic, during about 2010-2019, CD4+ T cells were taken from unexposed donors. The cells were cultured for about ten days before CD4+ T cells were isolated. Their target antigens are unknown. Sequencing was done on a sample of CD4+ T cells from PBMCs, cultured in vitro. These receptor sequences come from a human donor in good health.

V gene TRBV5-6 combines with J gene TRBJ2-3; D not certain. CDR3 length: 13 amino acids. Germline loops: CDR1 SGHDT, CDR2 YYEEEE. Deletions cut 6 bases from V and 5 bases from J, with 13 bases between. The CDR3 loop reads CASTSNRIDTQYF. Written as DNA, the CDR3 is TGTGCCAGCACCTCGAACCGAATAGATACGCAGTATTTT.

This clone was detected only a few times. The rearrangement uses TRBV24-1 and TRBJ1-2; D remains ambiguous. Trimming removed 1 base from V and 2 bases from J, with 10 bases in between. The CDR3 spans 15 residues. Germline loops: CDR1 KGHDR, CDR2 SFDVKD. CDR3 bases: TGTGCCACCAGTGATTTTTACGACAACAACTATGGCTACACCTTC. Translating gives CATSDFYDNNYGYTF.

This clone was observed a few times. The rearrangement uses TRBV10-3 and TRBJ2-3; D unresolved. Trimming took 4 bases from V and 1 from J, leaving 12 bases between them. CDR3 length: 15 residues. CDR1 and CDR2 (germline): ENHRY, SYGVKD. The CDR3 reads CAISVSREGTDTQYF. CDR3 DNA: TGTGCCATCAGTGTATCGAGAGAGGGCACAGATACGCAGTATTTT.